The next 18 T cell receptor beta chains were all read from a single sample in a study of blood T cells in healthy people across ages. The use of a sample-barcoded 5' primer and a J-beta primer mix characterized a second PCR of about 7 to 12 cycles. MiXCR was run by TCRdb on the 5' RACE reads, yielding one entry per CDR3 protein. The table lists some 1.1 million distinct CDR3 sequences, approximately 38% of them singletons. Material for sequencing was blood. All receptors come from a man younger than 35 in good health.

V and J are TRBV5-1 and TRBJ2-3; no clear D gene. The CDR3 extends over 13 amino acids. Germline CDR1 and CDR2: SGHRS and YFSETQ. Trimming stripped 0 bases from V and 4 bases from J, with 6 bases between. The CDR3 DNA reads TGCGCCAGCAGCTTGGAGAGGCCAGATACGCAGTATTTT. Translating it yields CASSLERPDTQYF.

This chain joins TRBV20-1 and TRBJ2-5, with 10 bases that match TRBD2. The CDR3 extends over 14 amino acids. CDR1 is DFQATT and CDR2 is SNEGSKA in the germline V gene (reference sequence). J lost 11 bases, V lost 1 base, and 10 bases had no gene match. In DNA, the CDR3 is TGCAGTGCTAGAGCAAGCGGGGGGGCGATTGAGCAGTACTTC. It yields the protein CSARASGGAIEQYF.

The gene calls are TRBV4-3 and TRBJ1-4, with unresolved D. V lost 0 bases and J lost 6, with 11 bases in between. This CDR3 region has 15 residues. CDR1 and CDR2 (germline): LGHNA, YSLEER. CDR3 bases: TGCGCCAGCAGCCAAGATCGCCGGTCCTATGAAAAACTGTTTTTT. Amino acids: CASSQDRRSYEKLFF.

This clonotype was detected many times. J is TRBJ2-1 and V is TRBV5-1; possibly TRBD2 for D (6 bases). Trimming took off 6 bases at V and 3 bases at J, with 16 bases between the two ends. Germline V gives CDR1 SGHRS, CDR2 YFSETQ. The CDR3 is 15 amino acids. The CDR3 region has the DNA TGCGCCAGCATCCAAGAGGCGGGGAACTACAATGAGCAGTTCTTC. Amino acids: CASIQEAGNYNEQFF.

This clonotype turned up a few times. The rearrangement links TRBV4-2 to TRBJ2-1; 8 nucleotides line up with TRBD2. After removal of 1 base from V and 0 bases from J, the junction contained 5 bases not matched to a gene. Germline-derived CDR1 and CDR2 are LGHNA and YNFKEQ. This CDR3 has 17 residues. The CDR3 loop is CASSQGDSGVSYNEQFF. The CDR3 nucleotides read TGTGCCAGCAGCCAAGGAGATAGCGGGGTCTCCTACAATGAGCAGTTCTTC.

The chain recombines TRBV12-3 or TRBV12-4 with TRBJ2-1, with unresolved D. V was clipped by 4 bases and J by 9 bases, with 13 bases between them. The CDR3 covers 13 residues. The CDR3 loop reads CASSSRLNTEQFF. CDR3 in DNA: TGTGCCAGCAGTTCGCGCCTCAATACTGAGCAGTTCTTC.

The genes are TRBV2 and TRBJ2-1; D is unclear. The CDR3 length is 13 residues. V lost 6 bases and J 5 bases, leaving 11 bases between the germline ends. Per the germline V gene, CDR1 is SNHLY and CDR2 is FYNNEI. The CDR3: CASRSGPHNEQFF. CDR3 nucleotides: TGTGCCAGCAGATCCGGGCCCCACAATGAGCAGTTCTTC.

This clonotype was detected only a few times. The chain links TRBV24-1 to TRBJ2-1; perhaps TRBD2 as D (5 bases). Between the trimmed V and J ends, which lost 4 bases and 2 bases, there was a span of 11 bases. Germline V lookup: CDR1 KGHDR, CDR2 SFDVKD. The CDR3 has 15 amino acids. CDR3 sequence (DNA): TGTGCCACCAGTGACGGGGAGCTGGCCTACAATGAGCAGTTCTTC. Its translation is CATSDGELAYNEQFF.

This clonotype has more than one count but fewer than ten. CDR3 in amino acids: CASTERSNTEAFF. CDR3 sequence (DNA): TGTGCCAGCACCGAACGGAGCAACACTGAAGCTTTCTTT. The chain employs TRBV12-3 or TRBV12-4 and TRBJ1-1, with D unresolved. The CDR3 has 13 residues. The V gene lost 7 bases and the J gene lost 2 bases, with 11 bases spanning the gap.

This clonotype occurred a few times. This chain joins TRBV3-1 and TRBJ1-2; D not resolved. This CDR3 is built from 14 residues. V was trimmed by 0 bases and J by 7 bases, leaving 12 bases between them. Germline CDR1 LGHDT, CDR2 YNNKEL (reference sequence). The CDR3 sequence is CASSQDQATGGYTF. The CDR3, as DNA: TGTGCCAGCAGCCAAGATCAGGCCACTGGTGGCTACACCTTC.

The chain recombines TRBV5-1 with TRBJ1-4, with 9 positions matching TRBD1. The CDR3 runs to 14 residues. Germline loops: CDR1 SGHRS, CDR2 YFSETQ. V was pared by 2 bases and J by 6 bases, with 2 bases of the junction left unmatched. CDR3 nucleotide sequence: TGCGCCAGCAGCTTCACAGGGGGCTATGAAAAACTGTTTTTT. Its translation: CASSFTGGYEKLFF.

The chain links TRBV12-3 or TRBV12-4 to TRBJ2-7, with TRBD1 matching over 8 bases. V was clipped by 5 bases and J by 7 bases; unmatched bases: 7. This CDR3 has 13 residues. CDR3 nucleotides: TGTGCCAGCAGTAGGGACAGGCTGGGGGAGCAGTACTTC. It encodes CASSRDRLGEQYF.

V gene TRBV12-3 or TRBV12-4 combines with J gene TRBJ1-5; the D gene is possibly TRBD1 (5 bases). The CDR3 contains 16 residues. Trimming took off 7 bases at V and 1 base at J, with 17 bases between the two ends. CDR3 in amino acids: CASTIRETVSNQPQHF. For the CDR3, the DNA is TGTGCCAGCACCATCAGGGAAACAGTGAGCAATCAGCCCCAGCATTTT.

Notes on this clonotype: A junction end diverges from the germline sequence, so it may reflect a read error. The chain links TRBV24-1 to TRBJ2-1, with TRBD2 matching over 14 bases. The length of the CDR3 is 16 residues. Germline values: CDR1 KGHDR, CDR2 SFDVKD. The chain's CDR3 is CATSDGTSGGYNGQFF. Written as DNA, the CDR3 is TGTGCCACCAGTGATGGGACTAGCGGGGGATACAATGGGCAGTTCTTC.

This clonotype has only a few counts. The chain joins TRBV2 to TRBJ2-1; maybe TRBD2 (7 bases). This CDR3 contains 12 residues. Germline V gene lookup returns CDR1 SNHLY and CDR2 FYNNEI. V lost 9 bases and J lost 6, with 12 bases in between. The CDR3 protein is CASGRGGNEQFF. DNA of the CDR3: TGTGCCAGTGGTAGGGGGGGCAATGAGCAGTTCTTC.

The V gene is TRBV6-1, the J gene TRBJ2-1; no firm D call. Germline CDR1 reads MNHNS; CDR2 reads SASEGT. The germline V and J ends were trimmed by 1 base and 9 bases, with 19 bases remaining between them. The CDR3 has 16 residues. CDR3 in DNA: TGTGCCAGCAGTGAAGTCGGTCGGTTGGCCCGCAGTGAGCAGTTCTTC. As protein: CASSEVGRLARSEQFF.

The rearrangement links TRBV9 to TRBJ2-5; 14 nucleotides line up with TRBD2. J gave up 11 bases and V 4 bases, and 10 bases lay outside the gene matches. Germline assignment: CDR1 SGDLS and CDR2 YYNGEE. CDR3 size: 15 residues. DNA of the CDR3: TGTGCCAGCAGCAGGACTAGCGGGAGGAGCAATGAGCAGTACTTC. Translation gives CASSRTSGRSNEQYF.

The chain recombines TRBV10-3 with TRBJ2-1; 9 bases are a match to TRBD2. V was clipped by 4 bases and J by 5 bases; unmatched bases: 3. This CDR3 spans 14 amino acids. Germline CDR1 ENHRY, CDR2 SYGVKD. The CDR3 nucleotides read TGTGCCATCAGTGGGGGACTAGCTGACAATGAGCAGTTCTTC. It codes for CAISGGLADNEQFF.